The rows below give T cell receptor beta chains drawn from one sample of a study of T cell responses to AZD1222 COVID-19 vaccine. Some clones are missing from TCRdb's copy, which holds only in-frame ones; the method was immunoSEQ multiplex PCR. The sample gives roughly 150,000 clones, about 90% of which show up once; 5% is in the top ten. The sample here was peripheral blood, taken on day 0 of AZD1222 vaccination. The receptors come from an adult in good health. Both conserved end residues are part of each CDR3. D genes are given only for firm matches. Rows give clone size only sometimes, using once, few, many, or a class for an expanded clone.

NA TRBJ1-2 TRBV19 TRBD1 16 CASSRWSGQRLYGYTF TGTGCCAGTAGTCGCTGGTCGGGACAGCGCCTCTATGGCTACACCTTC
NA TRBJ2-3 TRBV7-3 TRBD2 17 CASSLSPRTSGRDTQYF TGTGCCAGCAGCTTATCGCCCCGGACTAGCGGGAGGGATACGCAGTATTTT
once TRBJ2-1 TRBV9 TRBD2 14 CASSVLAGNNEQFF TGTGCCAGCAGCGTGCTAGCGGGGAACAATGAGCAGTTCTTC
NA TRBJ2-2 TRBV3-1/TRBV3-2 NA 16 CASSQATTRFAGELFF TGTGCCAGCAGCCAAGCAACAACTAGGTTCGCCGGGGAGCTGTTTTTT
NA TRBJ2-7 TRBV11-2 TRBD1 14 CASSLDRTSYEQYF TGTGCCAGCAGCCTGGACAGGACCTCCTACGAGCAGTACTTC
once TRBJ1-2 TRBV4-3 NA 15 CASSLSRGEGYGYTF TGCGCCAGCAGCCTAAGTCGGGGGGAGGGGTATGGCTACACCTTC
NA TRBJ2-2 TRBV5-1 NA 15 CASSLVGARAGELFF TGCGCCAGCAGCTTGGTTGGGGCGCGAGCCGGGGAGCTGTTTTTT
NA TRBJ1-1 TRBV5-6 NA 13 CASSPTENTEAFF TGTGCCAGCAGCCCGACAGAGAACACTGAAGCTTTCTTT
NA TRBJ2-3 TRBV4-2 NA 16 CASSQDGDGRTDTQYF TGTGCCAGCAGCCAAGATGGGGACGGGCGCACAGATACGCAGTATTTT
NA TRBJ1-4 TRBV11-2 TRBD1 16 CASSSHRDRRNEKLFF TGTGCCAGCAGCTCACATAGGGACAGGAGGAATGAAAAACTGTTTTTT
NA TRBJ2-7 TRBV5-1 TRBD2 17 CASRPTTSGGWSYEQYF TGCGCCAGCAGGCCCACCACTAGCGGGGGTTGGTCCTACGAGCAGTACTTC
NA TRBJ1-6 TRBV19 NA 15 CASSISSSGNSPLHF TGTGCCAGTAGTATAAGCTCCAGCGGGAATTCACCCCTCCACTTT